This T cell receptor beta chain was recorded in a study of cytomegalovirus exposure and HLA in healthy donors. Study results and caveats: Trimming of TCR beta V- and J-genes showed a link, identified in a later analysis, to a missense DCLRE1C variant.

PCR was performed using 60 Vbeta and 13 Jbeta primers. Sequenced by immunoSEQ multiplex PCR; TCRdb stores in-frame clones only, minus some. Recorded here are 40,000 or so clones; the top ten clones represent over 7%. As regards this clone: Its cognate antigen is unknown.

Trimming pared 4 bases from V and 2 bases from J, leaving 8 bases between. Germline CDR1 is MGHDK and CDR2 is SYGVNS. CDR3 size: 13 residues. The chain combines TRBV25-1 with TRBJ1-2; no clear D gene. The sample was PBMCs. This clonotype originated in a male donor in good health and CMV-seronegative. Written as DNA, the CDR3 is TGTGCCAGCAGTGTGGAGGCAAACTATGGCTACACCTTC. Translating it yields CASSVEANYGYTF.